The 22 T cell receptor beta chains given below trace back to one sample, sequenced in a study of T cell repertoires in cytomegalovirus infection. TCRdb analysed the reads with MiXCR anew, one entry per CDR3 protein. The table lists 150,000 to 200,000 distinct CDR3 sequences, roughly a fifth of them singletons. The sequenced sample consisted of PBMCs. These receptors were obtained from a human donor in good health (CMV status not recorded). Some clones in this sample may be carry-over from other donors' samples.

In its sample, this clonotype was seen a few times. CDR3 nucleotide sequence: TGCAGCGTTGTGCTCAGGTCTGGGGCCAACGTCCTGACTTTC. Amino acids: CSVVLRSGANVLTF. V is TRBV29-1 and J is TRBJ2-6; D is unclear. The germline V gene encodes CDR1 SQVTM and CDR2 ANQGSEA. Trimming left V 4 bases short and J 1 base short, with 8 bases between. CDR3 length: 14 residues.

The rearrangement joins TRBV15 to TRBJ1-2, with TRBD1 identical over 9 bases. Trimming at V came to 9 bases and at J to 7 bases, leaving 12 bases not matched to a gene. Germline CDR1 reads LNHNV; CDR2 reads YYDKDF (reference sequence). The CDR3 totals 14 residues. CDR3 nucleotide sequence: TGTGCCACTAATCCCGGGACAGGGACTACTGGCTACACCTTC. Amino acid sequence: CATNPGTGTTGYTF.

This clonotype was detected a few times. The chain has TRBV10-2 and TRBJ1-5, with unresolved D. CDR1 and CDR2 from the germline V gene are WSHSY and SAAADI. Trimming removed 4 bases at V and 5 bases at J, with 9 bases between. The CDR3 has 13 residues. The CDR3 protein is CASSAQADQPQHF. The CDR3 DNA reads as TGCGCCAGCAGTGCCCAGGCGGATCAGCCCCAGCATTTT.

This clonotype occurred many times. This chain connects TRBV7-2 to TRBJ2-7, with 16 bases that match TRBD2. V was clipped by 5 bases and J by 5 bases; unmatched bases: 6. This CDR3 contains 16 residues. Germline CDR1 reads SGHTA; CDR2 reads FQGNSA. The CDR3 here is CASSTGLAGGSDEQYF. The CDR3 DNA reads as TGTGCCAGCAGCACGGGACTAGCGGGAGGGAGCGACGAGCAGTACTTC.

This chain uses TRBV20-1 with TRBJ2-1; the D gene is possibly TRBD2 (6 bases). CDR1 DFQATT and CDR2 SNEGSKA come from the germline V gene (reference sequence). The CDR3 loop spans 18 amino acids. The ends were cut back, 0 bases at V and 0 bases at J, with 18 bases in the middle. The CDR3 DNA reads as TGCAGTGCTAGAGATCATTTCTCTAGCGTTAGCTCCTACAATGAGCAGTTCTTC. Its protein is CSARDHFSSVSSYNEQFF.

The chain combines TRBV5-1 with TRBJ2-1, with D perhaps matching TRBD2 (5 bases). The CDR3 consists of 16 residues. V shed 3 bases and J shed 7 bases, with 20 bases lying between them. Germline loops: CDR1 SGHRS, CDR2 YFSETQ. CDR3 nucleotide sequence: TGCGCCAGCAGCTCACAAGCGGCCACGAGGAGGAATGAGCAGTTCTTC. As protein: CASSSQAATRRNEQFF.

In its sample, this clonotype was seen many times. The chain employs TRBV11-2 and TRBJ2-7, with D maybe TRBD1 (6 bases). The CDR3 is made up of 14 amino acids. CDR1 SGHAT and CDR2 FQNNGV come from the germline V gene. The V end lost 2 bases, the J end lost 7 bases, and 15 bases lay between the germline ends. CDR3 DNA sequence: TGTGCCAGCAGCTTAAGGAACAGGGAGCGGGAGCAGTACTTC. Its protein product is CASSLRNREREQYF. The complete variable domain, with remaining parts taken from reference TRBV11-2 and TRBJ2-7, reads EAGVAQSPRYKIIEKRQSVAFWCNPISGHATLYWYQQILGQGPKLLIQFQNNGVVDDSQLPKDRFSAERLKGVDSTLKIQPAKLEDSAVYLCASSLRNREREQYFGPGTRLTVT.

This sequence joins TRBV3-1 and TRBJ2-5; a weak D match, TRBD1 (6 bases). This CDR3 region has 15 residues. The V and J ends lost 4 bases and 3 bases respectively, with 15 bases between them. Germline V lookup: CDR1 LGHDT, CDR2 YNNKEL (reference sequence). CDR3 nucleotide sequence: TGTGCCAGCAGCCTCTGGGGTGGGGACAAAGAGACCCAGTACTTC. This codes for CASSLWGGDKETQYF.

The chain uses TRBV7-4 and TRBJ2-1; weak D call: TRBD1 (6 bases). V was pared by 8 bases and J by 7 bases, with 18 bases between. Germline V gene sequence: CDR1 SGHVT, CDR2 SQSDAQ. The CDR3 has 14 amino acids. CDR3 coding DNA: TGTGCCAGCGGAAGCGCATTTAGGGGGAATGAGCAGTTCTTC. Encoded protein: CASGSAFRGNEQFF.

This chain joins TRBV30 and TRBJ2-7, with a possible D match to TRBD2 (5 bases). The V end was cut by 4 bases, the J end by 2 bases, with 6 bases between. CDR1 is GTSNPN, CDR2 SVGIG, per germline (reference sequence). The CDR3 sequence is 11 residues long. CDR3 amino acids: CAWMEAYEQYF. Written as DNA, the CDR3 is TGTGCCTGGATGGAGGCCTACGAGCAGTACTTC. Based on the CDR3 plus reference TRBV30 and TRBJ2-7, the full variable domain is SQTIHQWPATLVQPVGSPLSLECTVEGTSNPNLYWYRQAAGRGLQLLFYSVGIGQISSEVPQNLSASRPQDRQFILSSKKLLLSDSGFYLCAWMEAYEQYFGPGTRLTVT.

The gene calls are TRBV20-1 and TRBJ1-6; no definite D call. CDR1 and CDR2 (germline): DFQATT, SNEGSKA (reference sequence). The germline V and J ends were trimmed by 0 bases and 3 bases, with 15 bases remaining between them. The CDR3 runs to 17 residues. The CDR3 is CSARDLNSGSYNSPLHF. In nucleotides, the CDR3 is TGCAGTGCTAGAGACCTTAATTCGGGGAGCTATAATTCACCCCTCCACTTT.

The chain couples TRBV5-1 to TRBJ2-1; D unresolved. The CDR3 runs to 16 residues. Trimming took off 6 bases at V and 0 bases at J, with 16 bases between the two ends. CDR1 is SGHRS, CDR2 YFSETQ, per germline. In DNA form, the CDR3 reads TGCGCCAGCATCCTAGACCCCTCGAGCTCCTACAATGAGCAGTTCTTC. The encoded protein is CASILDPSSSYNEQFF.

This clonotype has at least ten counts. This chain uses TRBV25-1 with TRBJ2-7, with a tentative D call TRBD2 (5 bases). The V end was cut by 3 bases, the J end by 2 bases, with 17 bases between. The CDR3 covers 16 residues. Per germline, CDR1 MGHDK and CDR2 SYGVNS. DNA of the CDR3: TGTGCCAGCAGTGAGGAAGAGGGTCCCTCGCCCTACGAGCAGTACTTC. Its translation is CASSEEEGPSPYEQYF.

The chain joins TRBV10-3 to TRBJ2-7, with 8 bases identical to TRBD1. Germline lookup yields CDR1 ENHRY and CDR2 SYGVKD. Losses at the gene ends were 7 bases for V and 3 bases for J; bases not matched to a gene: 8. CDR3 length: 14 amino acids. The CDR3 DNA reads TGTGCCATCACCCGGGACAGGAGCTTCTACGAGCAGTACTTC. Its protein is CAITRDRSFYEQYF.

This clonotype came up a few times. The chain carries TRBV4-1 and TRBJ1-3; D is unclear. The CDR3 length is 16 residues. Trimming shortened V by 3 bases and J by 0 bases, and 12 bases separated the two germline ends. Germline V CDR1 and CDR2: MGHRA, YSYEKL. CDR3 DNA: TGCGCCAGCAGCCAGGTACCCGGAACCTCTGGAAACACCATATATTTT. The encoded protein is CASSQVPGTSGNTIYF.

This clonotype was seen only a few times. J is TRBJ2-7 and V is TRBV20-1; 9 nucleotides match TRBD1. Germline CDR1 reads DFQATT; CDR2 reads SNEGSKA (reference sequence). This CDR3 comprises 14 residues. With V trimmed by 6 bases and J by 3 bases, 9 bases remained unmatched. CDR3 loop: CSAPRTGEYYEQYF. The DNA of the CDR3 is TGCAGTGCCCCGCGGACAGGGGAATACTACGAGCAGTACTTC.

This clonotype showed up just a few times. The genes are TRBV7-8 and TRBJ1-1, with no clear D. V gave up 10 bases and J gave up 0 bases, with 15 bases separating them. Germline assignment: CDR1 SGHVS and CDR2 FQNEAQ. The CDR3 consists of 14 residues. CDR3 DNA sequence: TGTGCCACCTCCCCCGCACGGATGAACACTGAAGCTTTCTTT. Residues: CATSPARMNTEAFF.

The chain has TRBV29-1 and TRBJ2-1; tentatively, D is TRBD1 or TRBD2 (5 bases each). V was clipped by 7 bases and J by 7 bases, with 14 bases between them. This CDR3 contains 12 residues. Germline lookup yields CDR1 SQVTM and CDR2 ANQGSEA. This chain's CDR3 is CSGRVGGNEQFF. CDR3 sequence (DNA): TGCAGCGGCCGGGTTGGGGGAAATGAGCAGTTCTTC.

This chain connects TRBV5-1 to TRBJ2-1, with D unclear. The CDR3 runs to 13 residues. The germline CDR1 and CDR2 sequences are SGHRS and YFSETQ. The V and J ends lost 6 bases and 7 bases respectively, with 14 bases between them. Here the CDR3 reads CASNRGTGNEQFF. The CDR3 bases are TGCGCCAGCAATCGAGGCACCGGTAATGAGCAGTTCTTC.

This clonotype was detected ten times or more. This chain joins TRBV7-9 and TRBJ2-7, with a tentative D call TRBD2 (6 bases). This CDR3 contains 13 residues. Germline V gene sequence: CDR1 SEHNR, CDR2 FQNEAQ (reference sequence). The V and J ends lost 6 bases and 0 bases respectively, with 9 bases between them. This CDR3 is CASRTGSSYEQYF. CDR3 in DNA: TGTGCCAGCAGAACCGGGAGCTCCTACGAGCAGTACTTC.

Only a few counts were recorded for this clonotype. This chain links TRBV11-1 with TRBJ2-3; TRBD2 matches at 8 bases. V trimming: 7 bases; J trimming: 0 bases; junction bases outside the gene matches: 12. CDR3 size: 17 residues. CDR1 is SGHAT, CDR2 FQDESV, per germline (reference sequence). The CDR3 sequence: CASTPLSRTSSTDTQYF. In DNA form, the CDR3 reads TGTGCCAGCACCCCTCTCTCCAGGACTAGCAGCACAGATACGCAGTATTTT.

The V gene is TRBV12-3 or TRBV12-4, the J gene TRBJ1-1; D uncertain. The CDR3 is 11 residues long. V lost 2 bases, J lost 9 bases, and 7 bases lay in between. DNA for the CDR3: TGTGCCAGCAGTTTAAACGGGCAAGCTTTCTTT. This translates into CASSLNGQAFF.